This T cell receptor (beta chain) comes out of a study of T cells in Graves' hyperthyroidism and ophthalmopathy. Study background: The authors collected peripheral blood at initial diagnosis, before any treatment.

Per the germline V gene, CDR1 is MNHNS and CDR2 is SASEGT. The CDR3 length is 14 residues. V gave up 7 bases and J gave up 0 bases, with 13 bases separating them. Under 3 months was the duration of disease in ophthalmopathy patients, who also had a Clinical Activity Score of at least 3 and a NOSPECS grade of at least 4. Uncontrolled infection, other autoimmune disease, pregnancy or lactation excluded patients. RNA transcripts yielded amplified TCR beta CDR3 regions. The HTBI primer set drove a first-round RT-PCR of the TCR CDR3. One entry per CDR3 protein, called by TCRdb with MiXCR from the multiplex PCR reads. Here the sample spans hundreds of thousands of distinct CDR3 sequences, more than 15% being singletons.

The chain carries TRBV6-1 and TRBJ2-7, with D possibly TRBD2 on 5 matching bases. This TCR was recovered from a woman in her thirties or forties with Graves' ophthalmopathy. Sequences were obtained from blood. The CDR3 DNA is TGTGCCAGCAAGCTCGGACTGGTCTCCTACGAGCAGTACTTC. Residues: CASKLGLVSYEQYF.